The sequence of this TCR beta chain was determined in a study of blood T cell repertoires in COVID-19. Study-level information: COVID-19 samples, acute and convalescent, were from the United States, Italy and Spain.

In germline, CDR1 is KGHDR, CDR2 SFDVKD. V shed 1 base and J 5 bases; nucleotides not matched to a gene: 8. The CDR3 covers 16 residues. Sequencing was performed with immunoSEQ multiplex PCR; in TCRdb, only in-frame clones are kept and a portion is missing. The sample carries about 180,000 clones, 88% recorded once. This chain connects TRBV24-1 to TRBJ2-3, with TRBD1 matching 7 bases. This TCR was recovered from a woman younger than 30 who had recovered from COVID-19. The sequencing sample was made of PBMCs or T cells enriched from blood (not recorded which). This CDR3 is CATSDLGTDKKDTQYF. DNA of the CDR3: TGTGCCACCAGTGATTTAGGGACAGACAAAAAAGATACGCAGTATTTT.